The 31 T cell receptor beta chains below all came from one sample that was sequenced in a study of blood T cell repertoires in COVID-19. Sequencing used immunoSEQ multiplex PCR; TCRdb keeps in-frame clones, though not all of them. The sample records about 200,000 clones, over 70% being singletons. The material sequenced was peripheral blood. These receptors were taken from a woman aged 80 or older with acute or convalescent COVID-19.

This clone was counted a few times. The chain carries TRBV13 and TRBJ1-3; D is unresolved. The ends were cut back, 4 bases at V and 0 bases at J, with 7 bases in the middle. CDR1 and CDR2 from the germline V gene are PRHDT and FYEKMQ (reference sequence). The CDR3 loop spans 14 amino acids. The CDR3 sequence: CASSSGRSGNTIYF. The CDR3 DNA is TGTGCCAGCAGCTCGGGTCGCTCTGGAAACACCATATATTTT.

The genes are TRBV5-4 and TRBJ2-3, with 8 bases lining up with TRBD2. Germline-derived CDR1 and CDR2 are SGHNT and YYREEE (reference sequence). Trimming removed 3 bases from V and 0 bases from J; junction bases left unmatched: 6. The CDR3 has 16 amino acids. Written as DNA, the CDR3 is TGTGCCAGCAGCTGGGAACTAGCGGAAAGCACAGATACGCAGTATTTT. Translating it yields CASSWELAESTDTQYF.

This chain uses TRBV19 with TRBJ1-2; D gene ambiguous. The CDR3 loop spans 14 amino acids. Germline CDR1 LNHDA, CDR2 SQIVND (reference sequence). The V end lost 3 bases, the J end lost 8 bases, and 16 bases lay between the germline ends. The CDR3 sequence is CASSMPQRNKGYTF. In nucleotides, the CDR3 is TGTGCCAGTAGTATGCCCCAACGCAACAAGGGCTACACCTTC.

V is TRBV15 and J is TRBJ1-1, with 9 bases identical to TRBD1. The germline V gene encodes CDR1 LNHNV and CDR2 YYDKDF (reference sequence). This CDR3 is 14 amino acids long. V shed 3 bases and J 7 bases; nucleotides not matched to a gene: 6. The CDR3 nucleotides read TGTGCCACCAGCAGGCGGACAGGGGAGGATGAAGCTTTCTTT. Residues: CATSRRTGEDEAFF. The whole variable domain, remainder taken from reference TRBV15 and TRBJ1-1, is DAMVIQNPRYQVTQFGKPVTLSCSQTLNHNVMYWYQQKSSQAPKLLFHYYDKDFNNEADTPDNFQSRRPNTSFCFLDIRSPGLGDTAMYLCATSRRTGEDEAFFGQGTRLTVV.

This clone was observed once. The J gene is TRBJ2-1, the V gene TRBV28; 9 nucleotides match TRBD2. The V and J ends lost 10 bases and 2 bases, in that order; junction bases with no gene match: 6. Germline V gene data show CDR1 as MDHEN and CDR2 as SYDVKM. This CDR3 contains 14 residues. The CDR3 DNA sequence: TGTGCCATCGCGCGGGGGGGCCCCTACAATGAGCAGTTCTTC. This translates into CAIARGGPYNEQFF.

The chain carries TRBV6-5 and TRBJ1-6; a possible D gene is TRBD1 (6 bases). Per germline, CDR1 MNHEY and CDR2 SVGAGI. The CDR3 runs 14 residues. V lost 6 bases, J lost 2 bases, and 8 bases lay in between. The CDR3 coding sequence is TGTGCCAGCAGGAGGACAGCCTATAATTCACCCCTCCACTTT. This sequence encodes CASRRTAYNSPLHF.

The chain is built from TRBV5-5 and TRBJ1-6; 7 bases agree with TRBD1. This CDR3 region has 15 residues. Trimming at V came to 5 bases and at J to 4 bases, leaving 6 bases not matched to a gene. Germline loops: CDR1 SGHKS, CDR2 YYEKEE (reference sequence). The CDR3 loop is CASSFDREYNSPLHF. As DNA, the CDR3 is TGTGCCAGCAGTTTTGACAGGGAATATAATTCACCCCTCCACTTT.

The CDR3 region is CASSPREYYYGYTF. CDR3 DNA sequence: TGTGCCAGCAGCCCGAGGGAGTATTACTATGGCTACACCTTC. V gene TRBV6-5 combines with J gene TRBJ1-2, with D hard to call. Germline V lookup: CDR1 MNHEY, CDR2 SVGAGI. The V and J ends lost 6 bases and 3 bases respectively, with 14 bases between them. The CDR3 length is 14 residues.

The rearrangement joins TRBV10-3 to TRBJ2-2; 11 nucleotides match TRBD2. V lost 9 bases to trimming and J lost 2 bases; unmatched junction nucleotides: 8. The V gene's germline CDR1 is ENHRY and CDR2 SYGVKD. The CDR3 spans 16 residues. CDR3 in amino acids: CAINSGGASNTGELFF. The CDR3 DNA sequence: TGTGCCATTAATAGCGGGGGGGCCTCCAACACCGGGGAGCTGTTTTTT.

In this sample, this clone turned up a few times. This chain links TRBV28 with TRBJ1-1; 10 positions match TRBD1. V shed 6 bases and J 0 bases; nucleotides not matched to a gene: 4. Per the germline V gene, CDR1 is MDHEN and CDR2 is SYDVKM. The CDR3 totals 15 residues. DNA of the CDR3: TGTGCCAGCAGCGGGACAGGGGCTGTGAACACTGAAGCTTTCTTT. It codes for CASSGTGAVNTEAFF.

The chain links TRBV2 to TRBJ2-3; weak D call: TRBD2 (6 bases). The germline CDR1 and CDR2 sequences are SNHLY and FYNNEI. The V and J ends lost 6 bases and 2 bases respectively, with 12 bases between them. The length of the CDR3 is 14 residues. CDR3 sequence: CASSLRESTDTQYF. The CDR3 DNA follows: TGTGCCAGCAGCCTTCGGGAGTCCACAGATACGCAGTATTTT.

V usage is TRBV19 and J usage is TRBJ1-3; 10 bases agree with TRBD1. V was pared by 10 bases and J by 3 bases, with 9 bases of the junction left unmatched. The CDR3 extends over 15 amino acids. Germline V gene sequence: CDR1 LNHDA, CDR2 SQIVND (reference sequence). The CDR3 region is CATRQGASIGNTIYF. Here the CDR3 DNA reads TGTGCCACCAGACAGGGGGCATCAATTGGAAACACCATATATTTT.

This chain joins TRBV7-2 and TRBJ2-2; 12 nucleotides line up with TRBD2. Germline CDR1 and CDR2: SGHTA and FQGNSA. This CDR3 comprises 18 residues. The trim removed 4 bases at V and 6 bases at J, leaving 12 bases unmatched. The CDR3 DNA reads as TGTGCCAGCAGCTCTAGCCGACTAGCGGGGGAGAGAGCCGGGGAGCTGTTTTTT. It specifies CASSSSRLAGERAGELFF.

This chain connects TRBV29-1 to TRBJ1-2, with 8 bases matching TRBD1. This CDR3 comprises 11 residues. Germline loops: CDR1 SQVTM, CDR2 ANQGSEA. V gave up 7 bases and J gave up 6 bases; unmatched junction bases: 4. CDR3: CSAGQGNGYTF. CDR3 DNA sequence: TGCAGCGCCGGACAGGGTAATGGCTACACCTTC.

J is TRBJ2-7 and V is TRBV6-5; TRBD2 agrees at 10 bases. The CDR3 totals 15 residues. Trimming cost V 6 bases and J 6 bases; bases outside gene matches: 11. Per germline, CDR1 MNHEY and CDR2 SVGAGI. The CDR3 sequence: CASSRAGGPNSEQYF. The CDR3, as DNA: TGTGCCAGCAGCCGAGCGGGAGGGCCTAACTCCGAGCAGTACTTC.

The chain joins TRBV5-3 to TRBJ1-1, with D uncertain. TRBV5-3 is designated an ORF whose function remains uncertain. V was cut by 1 base and J by 10 bases, with 17 bases left in between. The CDR3 has 14 residues. CDR3 DNA: TGTGCCAGAAGCTTGATATGGTCCTGGAGACCAGCTTTCTTT. This encodes CARSLIWSWRPAFF.

The V gene is TRBV5-6, the J gene TRBJ1-1; no clear D gene. The CDR3 covers 16 residues. Trimming removed 0 bases at V and 0 bases at J, with 12 bases between. Germline CDR1 and CDR2: SGHDT and YYEEEE. CDR3 nucleotides: TGTGCCAGCAGCTTGGAGAGGCAGATGATGAACACTGAAGCTTTCTTT. It codes for CASSLERQMMNTEAFF. Variable domain in full (rest from reference TRBV5-6 and TRBJ1-1): DAGVTQSPTHLIKTRGQQVTLRCSPKSGHDTVSWYQQALGQGPQFIFQYYEEEERQRGNFPDRFSGHQFPNYSSELNVNALLLGDSALYLCASSLERQMMNTEAFFGQGTRLTVV.

This chain links TRBV21-1 with TRBJ1-2. TRBV21-1 is a documented pseudogene. The CDR3 runs to 16 residues. The CDR3 bases are TGTAACCTAGAACCGGGACTCGGATTGTCAGGGAATGGCTACACCTTC. Its protein product is CNLEPGLGLSGNGYTF.

The rearrangement uses TRBV7-9 and TRBJ2-2, with 7 bases identical to TRBD2. Per germline, CDR1 SEHNR and CDR2 FQNEAQ (reference sequence). V dropped 1 base and J dropped 0; count of bases not matched to a gene: 2. The CDR3 consists of 16 residues. Written as DNA, the CDR3 is TGTGCCAGCAGCTTAGGTCTAGCGGCGAACACCGGGGAGCTGTTTTTT. As protein: CASSLGLAANTGELFF.

V gene TRBV6-5 combines with J gene TRBJ2-1; 10 nucleotides align to TRBD1. Losses at the gene ends were 6 bases for V and 4 bases for J; bases not matched to a gene: 6. The CDR3 is 15 residues long. CDR1 is MNHEY and CDR2 is SVGAGI in the germline V gene. The CDR3 DNA follows: TGTGCCAGCAGCAAGGGACAGGGGAGTTACAATGAGCAGTTCTTC. Amino acid sequence: CASSKGQGSYNEQFF.

This clone was seen once. V usage is TRBV7-2 and J usage is TRBJ1-4, with TRBD1 as a possible D gene (6 bases). Germline lookup yields CDR1 SGHTA and CDR2 FQGNSA. Trimming left V 1 base short and J 1 base short, with 7 bases between. This CDR3 is built from 15 residues. CDR3 sequence: CASSLVGGTNEKLFF. The DNA for the CDR3 is TGTGCCAGCAGCTTAGTAGGGGGAACTAATGAAAAACTGTTTTTT.

The chain recombines TRBV19 with TRBJ1-1; TRBD1 aligns across 8 bases. Germline assignment: CDR1 LNHDA and CDR2 SQIVND (reference sequence). V was pared by 1 base and J by 6 bases, with 7 bases of the junction left unmatched. This CDR3 comprises 15 residues. This CDR3 reads CASSIADRVSAEAFF. CDR3 nucleotide sequence: TGTGCCAGTAGTATAGCGGACAGGGTTAGCGCTGAAGCTTTCTTT. Looking up the rest from reference TRBV19 and TRBJ1-1 gives the full variable domain: DGGITQSPKYLFRKEGQNVTLSCEQNLNHDAMYWYRQDPGQGLRLIYYSQIVNDFQKGDIAEGYSVSREKKESFPLTVTSAQKNPTAFYLCASSIADRVSAEAFFGQGTRLTVV.

V and J are TRBV9 and TRBJ2-3; D is unresolved. V lost 0 bases to trimming and J lost 0 bases, with 11 bases between them. Germline V gene sequence: CDR1 SGDLS, CDR2 YYNGEE. The CDR3 loop spans 16 amino acids. CDR3 residues: CASSVGPATSTDTQYF. In DNA form, the CDR3 reads TGTGCCAGCAGCGTAGGTCCAGCGACTAGCACAGATACGCAGTATTTT.

The genes are TRBV4-1 and TRBJ2-7; the match to TRBD1 covers 8 bases. V was pared by 3 bases and J by 2 bases, with 6 bases of the junction left unmatched. Germline CDR1 MGHRA, CDR2 YSYEKL. The CDR3 is 15 amino acids. In DNA, the CDR3 is TGCGCCAGCAGCCAGATAGCACAGGGGGCCTACGAGCAGTACTTC. Its translation: CASSQIAQGAYEQYF.

The CDR3 here is CASSPQGRGMNTEAFF. The CDR3 DNA is TGTGCCAGCTCACCTCAGGGCAGGGGAATGAACACTGAAGCTTTCTTT. The chain carries TRBV18 and TRBJ1-1, with D possibly TRBD1 on 6 matching bases. Germline V CDR1 and CDR2: KGHSH, LQKENI. Trimming removed 3 bases from V and 0 bases from J, with 14 bases in between. CDR3 length: 16 amino acids.

The J gene is TRBJ2-3, the V gene TRBV6-5; 7 bases are a match to TRBD2. Germline CDR1 reads MNHEY; CDR2 reads SVGAGI. The CDR3 has 15 amino acids. V was pared by 5 bases and J by 1 base, with 6 bases of the junction left unmatched. CDR3 residues: CASSRGDPRTDTQYF. For the CDR3, the DNA is TGTGCCAGCAGTCGGGGGGACCCCCGCACAGATACGCAGTATTTT.

This chain links TRBV6-5 with TRBJ2-2, with 8 bases fitting TRBD1. The V segment lost 2 bases and the J segment 9 bases; nucleotides outside the gene matches: 2. Germline-derived CDR1 and CDR2 are MNHEY and SVGAGI. The CDR3 spans 13 residues. The CDR3 region has the DNA TGTGCCAGCAGTTACGGGACAGGCAGGGAGCTGTTTTTT. Protein: CASSYGTGRELFF.

The chain carries TRBV10-3 and TRBJ2-3, with D perhaps TRBD2 (5 bases). The ends were cut back, 4 bases at V and 2 bases at J, with 13 bases in the middle. This CDR3 is 15 amino acids long. Germline CDR1 is ENHRY and CDR2 is SYGVKD. The CDR3 reads CAISAGRVDTDTQYF. In nucleotides, the CDR3 is TGTGCCATCAGTGCTGGGCGGGTGGACACAGATACGCAGTATTTT.

The chain combines TRBV18 with TRBJ1-1; 8 positions match TRBD1. This CDR3 has 14 residues. Germline V lookup: CDR1 KGHSH, CDR2 LQKENI. V was clipped by 3 bases and J by 6 bases; unmatched bases: 6. CDR3 sequence: CASSPIPDRAEAFF. DNA of the CDR3: TGTGCCAGCTCACCGATCCCGGACAGGGCTGAAGCTTTCTTT. The variable domain in full, with the rest retrieved from reference TRBV18 and TRBJ1-1, is NAGVMQNPRHLVRRRGQEARLRCSPMKGHSHVYWYRQLPEEGLKFMVYLQKENIIDESGMPKERFSAEFPKEGPSILRIQQVVRGDSAAYFCASSPIPDRAEAFFGQGTRLTVV.

V and J are TRBV5-1 and TRBJ2-7, with TRBD2 matching 13 bases. Germline CDR1 is SGHRS and CDR2 is YFSETQ. V lost 0 bases, J lost 5 bases, and 5 bases stayed unmatched. This CDR3 is built from 16 residues. The CDR3 DNA is TGCGCCAGCAGCTTGGCCGGACTAGCGGGAGTGGACGAGCAGTACTTC. It translates to CASSLAGLAGVDEQYF.

Only one count was recorded for this clone. The chain links TRBV5-1 to TRBJ1-1; the D gene is possibly TRBD1 (5 bases). The CDR3 runs to 12 residues. Germline V gene sequence: CDR1 SGHRS, CDR2 YFSETQ. Trimming stripped 4 bases from V and 1 base from J, with 5 bases between. CDR3 loop: CASSRGNTEAFF. DNA of the CDR3: TGCGCCAGCAGCAGGGGGAACACTGAAGCTTTCTTT.